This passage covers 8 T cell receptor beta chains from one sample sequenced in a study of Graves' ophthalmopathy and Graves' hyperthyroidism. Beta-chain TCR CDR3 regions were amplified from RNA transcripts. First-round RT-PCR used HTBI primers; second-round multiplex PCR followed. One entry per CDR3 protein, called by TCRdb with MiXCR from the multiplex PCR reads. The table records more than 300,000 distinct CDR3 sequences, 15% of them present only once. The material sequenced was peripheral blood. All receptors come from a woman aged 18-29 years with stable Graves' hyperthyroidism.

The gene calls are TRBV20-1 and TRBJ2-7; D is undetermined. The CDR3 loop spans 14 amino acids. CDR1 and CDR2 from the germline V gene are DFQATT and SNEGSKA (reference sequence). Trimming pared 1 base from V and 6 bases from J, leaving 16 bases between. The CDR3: CSARGPGTYVEQYF. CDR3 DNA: TGCAGTGCTAGAGGCCCGGGTACATACGTCGAGCAGTACTTC.

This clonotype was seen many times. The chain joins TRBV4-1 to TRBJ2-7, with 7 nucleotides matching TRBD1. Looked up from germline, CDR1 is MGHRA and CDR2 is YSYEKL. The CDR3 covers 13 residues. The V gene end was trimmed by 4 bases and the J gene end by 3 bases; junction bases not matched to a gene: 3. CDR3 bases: TGCGCCAGCAGCCTCACAGGGGTCTACGAGCAGTACTTC. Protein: CASSLTGVYEQYF.

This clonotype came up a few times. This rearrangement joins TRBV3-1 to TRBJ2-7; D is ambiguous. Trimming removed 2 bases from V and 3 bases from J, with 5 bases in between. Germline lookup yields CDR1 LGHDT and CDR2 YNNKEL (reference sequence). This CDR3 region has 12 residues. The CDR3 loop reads CASSQKGYEQYF. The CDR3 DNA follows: TGTGCCAGCAGCCAAAAAGGCTACGAGCAGTACTTC.

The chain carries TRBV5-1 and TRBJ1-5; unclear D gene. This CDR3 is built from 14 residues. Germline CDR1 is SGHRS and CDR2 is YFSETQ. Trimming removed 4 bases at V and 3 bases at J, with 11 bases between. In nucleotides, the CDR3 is TGCGCCAGCAGCGGTGGCGGGGACAATCAGCCCCAGCATTTT. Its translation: CASSGGGDNQPQHF. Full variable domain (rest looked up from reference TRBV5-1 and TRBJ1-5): KAGVTQTPRYLIKTRGQQVTLSCSPISGHRSVSWYQQTPGQGLQFLFEYFSETQRNKGNFPGRFSGRQFSNSRSEMNVSTLELGDSALYLCASSGGGDNQPQHFGDGTRLSIL.

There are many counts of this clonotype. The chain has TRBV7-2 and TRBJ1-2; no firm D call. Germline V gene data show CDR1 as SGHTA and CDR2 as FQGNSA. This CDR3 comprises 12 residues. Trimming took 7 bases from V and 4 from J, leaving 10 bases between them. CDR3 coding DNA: TGTGCCAGCACCCGGGCCACCTATGGCTACACCTTC. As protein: CASTRATYGYTF.

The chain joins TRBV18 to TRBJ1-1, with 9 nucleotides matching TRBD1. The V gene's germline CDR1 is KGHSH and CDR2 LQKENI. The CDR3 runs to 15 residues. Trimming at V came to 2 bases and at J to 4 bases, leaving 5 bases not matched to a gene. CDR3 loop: CASSPRQGVITEAFF. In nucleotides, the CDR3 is TGTGCCAGCTCACCAAGACAGGGGGTGATCACTGAAGCTTTCTTT.

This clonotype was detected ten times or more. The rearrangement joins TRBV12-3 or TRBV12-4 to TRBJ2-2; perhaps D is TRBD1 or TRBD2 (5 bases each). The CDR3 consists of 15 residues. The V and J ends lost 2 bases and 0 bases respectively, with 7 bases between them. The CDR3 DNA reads TGTGCCAGCAGTTTAATGGGGGCGAACACCGGGGAGCTGTTTTTT. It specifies CASSLMGANTGELFF.

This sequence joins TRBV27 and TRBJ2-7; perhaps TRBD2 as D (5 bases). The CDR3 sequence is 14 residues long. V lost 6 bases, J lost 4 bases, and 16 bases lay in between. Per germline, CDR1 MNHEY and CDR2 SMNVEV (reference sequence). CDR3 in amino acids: CASSKADGIYEQYF. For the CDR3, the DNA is TGTGCCAGCAGCAAAGCGGACGGAATTTACGAGCAGTACTTC.